This T cell receptor (beta chain) was sequenced in a study of blood T cell repertoires in COVID-19. Germline-derived CDR1 and CDR2 are LGHDT and YNNKEL (reference sequence). V was cut by 2 bases and J by 2 bases, with 7 bases left in between. This CDR3 has 14 residues. Using immunoSEQ multiplex PCR, the repertoire was profiled, and TCRdb retains in-frame clones only, with some absent. This table holds 300,000 or so clones, 70% to 90% found once. The source material was peripheral blood. The TCR sequence derives from a woman between 50 and 59 years old who had recovered from COVID-19. The rearrangement uses TRBV3-1 (or the pseudogene TRBV3-2) and TRBJ1-3; possible D gene TRBD1, 5 bases. The CDR3 DNA reads as TGTGCCAGCAGCCAATCAGGGACTGGAAACACCATATATTTT. Its protein product is CASSQSGTGNTIYF.